This note documents a single TCR beta chain sequence. Its antigen is not known. With a J-beta primer mix and a sample-barcoded 5' primer, a second PCR ran roughly 6 to 11 cycles. MiXCR was run by TCRdb on the 5' RACE reads, yielding one entry per CDR3 protein. The data hold about 580,000 distinct CDR3 sequences, with around 48% observed a single time. The source of the sample is a study of blood T cells in healthy people across ages. Findings and limits, study-wide: Diversity estimated from one million T cells was considered an underestimate.

Germline V gene sequence: CDR1 SQVTM, CDR2 ANQGSEA. The CDR3 runs 14 residues. Trimming took off 6 bases at V and 0 bases at J, with 13 bases between the two ends. The origin of this receptor is a man older than 75 in good health. Input material: blood. The J gene is TRBJ2-3, the V gene TRBV29-1, with D hard to call. CDR3 region: CSVRPWGSTDTQYF. In DNA, the CDR3 is TGCAGCGTCCGTCCGTGGGGTAGCACAGATACGCAGTATTTT.